This T cell receptor beta chain was identified during a study of blood T cell repertoires in COVID-19. Study at large: COVID-19 samples, acute and convalescent, were from the United States, Italy and Spain. Nucleic acid was either cDNA or gDNA, and it came from T cells, B-cell-depleted T cells, or PBMCs.

In the original analysis: Reference gene primers were amplified, and this amplification served to estimate nucleated cell counts. Only in-frame clones appear in the TCRdb table, and some are missing; sequencing was by immunoSEQ multiplex PCR. Clone size and the V and J calls come from that table; the DNA yielded D and trimming. The sample includes about 95,000 clones, roughly four fifths of them seen just once. The CDR3 consists of 11 residues. Germline CDR1 reads DFQATT; CDR2 reads SNEGSKA (reference sequence). The V and J ends lost 3 bases and 6 bases respectively, with 5 bases between them. Sequences were obtained from peripheral blood. The receptor was isolated from a human donor in a cohort sampled during active COVID-19. The rearrangement uses TRBV20-1 and TRBJ1-4; no definite D call. CDR3 DNA sequence: TGCAGTGCTAGGGCCTATGAAAAACTGTTTTTT. Residues: CSARAYEKLFF.